This T cell receptor beta chain was captured in a study of T cells expressing NK-cell markers (dated by TCRdb to the early 2020s). Notes on the research overall: Three sorted T-cell subsets (CD3+CD56+NKG2C+, CD3+CD56+NKG2C- and CD3+CD56-NKG2C+) from several donors had their TCR beta-chain repertoires profiled. Among the eight sequenced donors, only one was HCMV-seronegative, while the other seven were HCMV-seropositive. The study sequenced eight donors, all healthy volunteers chosen at random: three men and five women. Libraries were sequenced as 2 x 150 bp reads on Illumina HiSeq 2000/2500, MiSeq or NextSeq.

Turning to this clonotype: The clone's antigen remains unknown.

HCMV-specific IgG was detected in serum with a commercial ELISA kit to determine HCMV serostatus. Ficoll density gradient centrifugation was used to isolate peripheral blood mononuclear cells from blood. Sequencing was performed on an Illumina HiSeq 2000. TCR beta cDNA libraries were prepared using 5'RACE template switching, which introduced a universal primer site and unique molecular identifiers. cDNA synthesis was primed from the TCR beta constant segment and was followed by two successive PCR amplification steps. As for the authors' bioinformatics: Reads were demultiplexed and grouped by UMI with MIGEC, and clonotypes were assembled and quantified with MiTCR. To exclude erroneous sequences, any TCR cDNA sequence not supported by at least two reads was discarded. The tcR package was used for downstream repertoire analysis, with clonotypes matched between fractions based on CDR3 nucleotide sequence plus V segment. VDJmatch was used to annotate antigen specificity against VDJdb, with one amino acid substitution allowed in CDR3. TCRdb reprocessed the reads, reporting each CDR3 protein sequence once and no DNA. The V and J calls and clone size come from TCRdb's table, not from the authors' own analysis. The sample table includes 250,000 or so distinct CDR3 sequences. The top ten clones comprise roughly 4.2% of the sample.

Broader findings and caveats from the paper: For about 6 donors, the dominant CD3+CD56+NKG2C+ clonotypes were among the top 10 CD8+ clonotypes and accounted for about 1.0-7.0% of CD8+ T cells. It remained unclear whether the expanded NKG2C-expressing T cell clones were specific for HCMV antigens. Those dominant clonotypes were again the most abundant among CD3+CD56-NKG2C+ cells in several donors, at roughly 25-65%.

From the cysteine up to the phenylalanine, the CDR3 has a length of 11 residues. The DNA sequence is not available. CDR1 and CDR2, per the germline V gene, are SQVTM and ANQGSEA. The TCR sequence derives from a woman aged 18-70 years in good health. The sample comprised blood T cells: a sorted CD56 or NKG2C T cell subset, CD4+ or CD8+ T cells, or bulk PBMC T cells (not recorded which). Rearrangement joined TRBV29-1 to TRBJ2-2. The CDR3 reads as follows: CSVSNTGELFF.